This TCR beta chain was sequenced during a study of T cell repertoires in cytomegalovirus infection. Trimming cost V 4 bases and J 3 bases, with 18 bases left between them. The CDR3 covers 16 residues. Germline V CDR1 and CDR2: LNHNV, YYDKDF (reference sequence). As for this clonotype: What it binds is unknown.

TCRdb re-called the reads with MiXCR, one entry per CDR3 protein. The repertoire holds about 570,000 distinct CDR3 sequences, with just under 40% as singletons. V and J are TRBV15 and TRBJ1-1, with a tentative D call TRBD1 (6 bases). The TCR comes from a human donor in good health (CMV status not recorded). Some clones in this sample may be carry-over from other donors' samples. Source: cultured PBMCs, taken from culture after CMV antigen stimulation. In DNA form, the CDR3 reads TGTGCCACCAGCAATCAGGGTAGGGGGAAGGACACTGAAGCTTTCTTT. Protein product: CATSNQGRGKDTEAFF. The full variable domain, its missing parts supplied by reference TRBV15 and TRBJ1-1, is DAMVIQNPRYQVTQFGKPVTLSCSQTLNHNVMYWYQQKSSQAPKLLFHYYDKDFNNEADTPDNFQSRRPNTSFCFLDIRSPGLGDTAMYLCATSNQGRGKDTEAFFGQGTRLTVV.